The rows below give T cell receptor beta chains drawn from one sample of a study of CD8 T cells in ankylosing spondylitis. TCRdb independently ran MiXCR on the 5' RACE reads; one entry per CDR3 protein. The profile shows some 220,000 distinct CDR3 sequences, 5.5% to 7.5% of them singletons. The sample comprised blood, either unsorted or a sorted T cell fraction (not recorded which). Every receptor here comes from a male donor with ankylosing spondylitis. The CDR3 runs from the conserved cysteine through the conserved F or W. The size of a clone is reported for some rows only, either as once, few or many, or as a class for expanded clones.

CASSSPPLAGEETQYF	many	TRBJ2-5	TRBV27
CASGGVLVGELFF	-	TRBJ2-2	TRBV10-1
CSVTKPPEAVMLTYNEQFF	few	TRBJ2-1	TRBV29-1
CSVEGQGAYEQYF	many	TRBJ2-7	TRBV29-1
CASSNPPGVDLYEQYF	many	TRBJ2-7	TRBV28
CAITKSYPTETYEQYF	many	TRBJ2-7	TRBV10-3
CASRTGPNEQFF	many	TRBJ2-1	TRBV27
CASSQTWDQTYEQYF	many	TRBJ2-7	TRBV4-3
CASSLGQINYEQYF	many	TRBJ2-7	TRBV14
CASSPYGTSSYNEQFF	many	TRBJ2-1	TRBV4-3
CASSPRGDVAYNEQFF	many	TRBJ2-1	TRBV5-1
CASSPGTATGELFF	many	TRBJ2-2	TRBV4-3
CASSPPSGGPYEQYF	few	TRBJ2-7	TRBV6-1
CASSLSSKPFTEAFF	few	TRBJ1-1	TRBV5-1
CASSHRGGDGYGYTF	many	TRBJ1-2	TRBV7-9
CSAREGDRGLETQYF	many	TRBJ2-5	TRBV20-1
CASSLRGTSGRGTDTQYF	many	TRBJ2-3	TRBV11-2
CSGSGGLNTEAFF	many	TRBJ1-1	TRBV29-1
CSSSTTIEETQYF	many	TRBJ2-5	TRBV20-1
CASSQDYSLSEAFF	many	TRBJ1-1	TRBV4-2
CSVEGTSGNTGELFF	-	TRBJ2-2	TRBV29-1
CASSQGTGINTGELFF	many	TRBJ2-2	TRBV4-3
CASSHRDPLNNEQFF	many	TRBJ2-1	TRBV7-9
CASSRVAGVEETQYF	-	TRBJ2-5	TRBV5-1
CASSLLDRTYEQYF	once	TRBJ2-7	TRBV27
CASSVSVKETQYF	many	TRBJ2-5	TRBV14
CASSGVGTDTQYF	many	TRBJ2-3	TRBV12-3/TRBV12-4
CASSFAGTGSTDTQYF	many	TRBJ2-3	TRBV5-1
CASSLESAYYEQYF	many	TRBJ2-7	TRBV7-2
CSARDPEGLILEQFF	many	TRBJ2-1	TRBV20-1
CAISEAGQLYYEQYF	many	TRBJ2-7	TRBV10-3
CASSPRGGGPDTQYF	many	TRBJ2-3	TRBV28
CASSLLTGEKETQYF	many	TRBJ2-5	TRBV7-2
CASSLQIVSADEQFF	many	TRBJ2-1	TRBV28
CASSSPAVAGGKSTDTQYF	many	TRBJ2-3	TRBV11-1
CASSVEGIGTEAFF	many	TRBJ1-1	TRBV9
CASSTLAFDTQYF	many	TRBJ2-3	TRBV19
CSVRMGESPDTQYF	-	TRBJ2-3	TRBV29-1
CASSWESVSYEQYF	-	TRBJ2-7	TRBV28
CASSQGLAGGRGELFF	few	TRBJ2-2	TRBV4-3
CASSQLYRGDTGELFF	few	TRBJ2-2	TRBV4-2
CASSLEQGYTDTQYF	many	TRBJ2-3	TRBV5-5
CASRIEQYF	-	TRBJ2-7	TRBV23-1
CASSLRPDRDSYEQYF	many	TRBJ2-7	TRBV7-2
CASSPTLGYGYTF	many	TRBJ1-2	TRBV27
CSATRRGAYNEQFF	few	TRBJ2-1	TRBV20-1
CAILAGNNEQFF	many	TRBJ2-1	TRBV10-3
CASSLDGPLSSDSYEQYF	many	TRBJ2-7	TRBV11-2
CASRGLGSYNEQFF	many	TRBJ2-1	TRBV7-8
CASSPRDRDNSPLHF	many	TRBJ1-6	TRBV27